The following is a TCR beta chain sequence with its context. The authors loaded about 200 ng DNA, about 30,000 T cell genomes, into sorted-subset replicate PCRs. As processed by the authors: ImmunoSEQ junction-only sequences lacked quality scores, so their filtering differed. Here immunoSEQ multiplex PCR was the method, and the copy in TCRdb shows in-frame clones only, minus some. From that table come the V and J calls and clone size; the DNA was used to work out D and trimming. The sample has millions of clones; 90% to 95% are singletons. Healthy HIV-negative adults with no recent acute infections or vaccinations were recruited as donors. The sample belongs to a study of shared clonotypes between healthy human individuals. The sample consisted of naive CD4+ T cells sorted from blood. As for subset: CD45RA+ positively selected. The source of this sequence is a man younger than 35 in good health.

DNA of the CDR3: TGCGCCAGCAGCTGGCTAGGGCGCTCCTACGAGCAGTACTTC. Protein: CASSWLGRSYEQYF. The gene calls are TRBV5-1 and TRBJ2-7; D remains ambiguous. Looked up from germline, CDR1 is SGHRS and CDR2 is YFSETQ. This CDR3 has 14 amino acids. The V end was cut by 3 bases, the J end by 0 bases, with 10 bases between.